The next 14 T cell receptor beta chains were all read from a single sample in a study of siplizumab effects on memory and regulatory T cells. The method was immunoSEQ multiplex PCR; TCRdb's version includes in-frame clones alone and lacks a portion of them. In the table there are 60,000 to 70,000 clones, around 90% of which are singletons. Sequencing input: Tregs sorted from blood. The source is a human donor in good health.

This chain links TRBV14 with TRBJ2-4, with D perhaps TRBD1 (6 bases). CDR3 length: 13 amino acids. V was clipped by 1 base and J by 7 bases, with 8 bases between them. Germline values: CDR1 SGHDN, CDR2 FVKESK. The CDR3 sequence: CASSQGGPNIQYF. CDR3 nucleotide sequence: TGTGCCAGCAGCCAAGGGGGGCCTAACATTCAGTACTTC. Full variable domain (remainder filled in from reference TRBV14 and TRBJ2-4): EAGVTQFPSHSVIEKGQTVTLRCDPISGHDNLYWYRRVMGKEIKFLLHFVKESKQDESGMPNNRFLAERTGGTYSTLKVQPAELEDSGVYFCASSQGGPNIQYFGAGTRLSVL.

V usage is TRBV11-2 and J usage is TRBJ2-7; tentative D call: TRBD1 (5 bases). The CDR3 totals 17 residues. Trimming took 1 base from V and 2 from J, leaving 18 bases between them. Germline V gives CDR1 SGHAT, CDR2 FQNNGV. In DNA form, the CDR3 reads TGTGCCAGCAGCTTAGTCCAGGGAATGGGTAGTCCCTACGAGCAGTACTTC. Translating it yields CASSLVQGMGSPYEQYF.

This clone has a single count. This chain uses TRBV5-1 with TRBJ2-1; D unclear. The V end lost 7 bases, the J end lost 4 bases, and 9 bases lay between the germline ends. Germline V gene lookup returns CDR1 SGHRS and CDR2 YFSETQ. This CDR3 has 12 residues. CDR3 loop: CASAGPYNEQFF. In nucleotides, the CDR3 is TGCGCCAGCGCCGGGCCTTACAATGAGCAGTTCTTC.

V is TRBV5-6 and J is TRBJ2-7, with D unclear. CDR1 SGHDT and CDR2 YYEEEE come from the germline V gene. V dropped 1 base and J dropped 4 bases, with 12 bases sitting between them. The CDR3 has 14 amino acids. The CDR3 sequence is CASSLLTRQYEQYF. CDR3 DNA sequence: TGTGCCAGCAGCTTGTTAACGCGGCAGTACGAGCAGTACTTC.

This clone came up once. The genes are TRBV18 and TRBJ2-7; 13 positions match TRBD2. Germline V gene data show CDR1 as KGHSH and CDR2 as LQKENI. The CDR3 totals 18 residues. The junction had 15 bases not matched to a gene; V was cut back by 5 bases and J by 5 bases. Here the CDR3 reads CASSAGTSGAYSLDEQYF. In DNA, the CDR3 is TGTGCCAGCTCAGCTGGGACTAGCGGGGCTTATAGCCTGGACGAGCAGTACTTC.

This rearrangement joins TRBV6-5 to TRBJ2-5, with D possibly matching TRBD1 (5 bases). The CDR3 consists of 14 residues. CDR1 MNHEY and CDR2 SVGAGI come from the germline V gene. V lost 2 bases and J 1 base, leaving 8 bases between the germline ends. Here the CDR3 reads CASSYGALQETQYF. DNA of the CDR3: TGTGCCAGCAGTTACGGGGCTCTCCAAGAGACCCAGTACTTC.

The chain combines TRBV4-1 with TRBJ2-7; tentatively, D is TRBD2 (5 bases). Deletions cut 7 bases from V and 4 bases from J, with 14 bases between. Germline CDR1 and CDR2: MGHRA and YSYEKL. The CDR3 extends over 13 amino acids. The CDR3 sequence is CASNKGGAYEQYF. CDR3 coding DNA: TGCGCCAGCAACAAAGGAGGAGCTTACGAGCAGTACTTC.

The chain uses TRBV11-3 and TRBJ2-3; D call uncertain. Trimming cost V 5 bases and J 7 bases, with 10 bases left between them. Germline V lookup: CDR1 SGHNT, CDR2 YENEEA. CDR3 length equals 12 residues. The CDR3 DNA is TGTGCCAGCAGCCAACGGGCCTATACGCAGTATTTT. This codes for CASSQRAYTQYF.

The V gene is TRBV5-4, the J gene TRBJ2-1, with D possibly matching TRBD2 (5 bases). Germline CDR1 SGHNT, CDR2 YYREEE (reference sequence). V lost 3 bases to trimming and J lost 7 bases, with 11 bases between them. This CDR3 has 13 amino acids. The CDR3 is CASSSPGVNEQFF. Written as DNA, the CDR3 is TGTGCCAGCAGCTCCCCCGGGGTAAATGAGCAGTTCTTC. Full variable domain (rest looked up from reference TRBV5-4 and TRBJ2-1): ETGVTQSPTHLIKTRGQQVTLRCSSQSGHNTVSWYQQALGQGPQFIFQYYREEENGRGNFPPRFSGLQFPNYSSELNVNALELDDSALYLCASSSPGVNEQFFGPGTRLTVL.

This sequence joins TRBV7-3 and TRBJ2-1; TRBD1 is a possible D gene (5 bases). V was shortened by 0 bases and J by 7 bases, with 16 bases between the two germline ends. Per germline, CDR1 SGHTA and CDR2 FQGTGA. The CDR3 consists of 16 residues. The chain's CDR3 is CASSLTSVLGDNEQFF. The CDR3 DNA sequence: TGTGCCAGCAGCTTAACGTCGGTGTTAGGGGATAATGAGCAGTTCTTC.

CDR3 loop: CASSIQGKTEAFF. The CDR3 region has the DNA TGTGCCAGTAGTATACAGGGTAAGACTGAAGCTTTCTTT. The chain links TRBV19 to TRBJ1-1, with D perhaps matching TRBD1 (5 bases). Germline values: CDR1 LNHDA, CDR2 SQIVND (reference sequence). The V and J ends lost 2 bases and 5 bases respectively, with 9 bases between them. The CDR3 contains 13 residues.

The V call is TRBV18, the J call TRBJ2-1; the match to TRBD1 covers 7 bases. CDR1 is KGHSH and CDR2 is LQKENI in the germline V gene. The V segment lost 0 bases and the J segment 6 bases; nucleotides outside the gene matches: 5. The CDR3 has 15 amino acids. The CDR3 bases are TGTGCCAGCTCACCACCCCCGACAGGGAGCAATGAGCAGTTCTTC. It is translated as CASSPPPTGSNEQFF.

The rearrangement joins TRBV5-5 to TRBJ1-1, with 7 bases identical to TRBD1. This CDR3 has 14 amino acids. V trimming: 6 bases; J trimming: 0 bases; junction bases outside the gene matches: 5. In germline, CDR1 is SGHKS, CDR2 YYEKEE (reference sequence). CDR3 sequence reads: CASTPTGLNTEAFF. CDR3 nucleotides: TGTGCCAGCACCCCGACAGGGTTGAACACTGAAGCTTTCTTT.

V is TRBV2 and J is TRBJ1-3; perhaps TRBD1 as D (5 bases). The V end was cut by 2 bases, the J end by 4 bases, with 15 bases between. Germline CDR1 is SNHLY and CDR2 is FYNNEI. The length of the CDR3 is 16 residues. CDR3 sequence reads: CASSERGLLVGNTIYF. The CDR3 bases are TGTGCCAGCAGTGAAAGGGGACTTCTTGTAGGAAACACCATATATTTT.